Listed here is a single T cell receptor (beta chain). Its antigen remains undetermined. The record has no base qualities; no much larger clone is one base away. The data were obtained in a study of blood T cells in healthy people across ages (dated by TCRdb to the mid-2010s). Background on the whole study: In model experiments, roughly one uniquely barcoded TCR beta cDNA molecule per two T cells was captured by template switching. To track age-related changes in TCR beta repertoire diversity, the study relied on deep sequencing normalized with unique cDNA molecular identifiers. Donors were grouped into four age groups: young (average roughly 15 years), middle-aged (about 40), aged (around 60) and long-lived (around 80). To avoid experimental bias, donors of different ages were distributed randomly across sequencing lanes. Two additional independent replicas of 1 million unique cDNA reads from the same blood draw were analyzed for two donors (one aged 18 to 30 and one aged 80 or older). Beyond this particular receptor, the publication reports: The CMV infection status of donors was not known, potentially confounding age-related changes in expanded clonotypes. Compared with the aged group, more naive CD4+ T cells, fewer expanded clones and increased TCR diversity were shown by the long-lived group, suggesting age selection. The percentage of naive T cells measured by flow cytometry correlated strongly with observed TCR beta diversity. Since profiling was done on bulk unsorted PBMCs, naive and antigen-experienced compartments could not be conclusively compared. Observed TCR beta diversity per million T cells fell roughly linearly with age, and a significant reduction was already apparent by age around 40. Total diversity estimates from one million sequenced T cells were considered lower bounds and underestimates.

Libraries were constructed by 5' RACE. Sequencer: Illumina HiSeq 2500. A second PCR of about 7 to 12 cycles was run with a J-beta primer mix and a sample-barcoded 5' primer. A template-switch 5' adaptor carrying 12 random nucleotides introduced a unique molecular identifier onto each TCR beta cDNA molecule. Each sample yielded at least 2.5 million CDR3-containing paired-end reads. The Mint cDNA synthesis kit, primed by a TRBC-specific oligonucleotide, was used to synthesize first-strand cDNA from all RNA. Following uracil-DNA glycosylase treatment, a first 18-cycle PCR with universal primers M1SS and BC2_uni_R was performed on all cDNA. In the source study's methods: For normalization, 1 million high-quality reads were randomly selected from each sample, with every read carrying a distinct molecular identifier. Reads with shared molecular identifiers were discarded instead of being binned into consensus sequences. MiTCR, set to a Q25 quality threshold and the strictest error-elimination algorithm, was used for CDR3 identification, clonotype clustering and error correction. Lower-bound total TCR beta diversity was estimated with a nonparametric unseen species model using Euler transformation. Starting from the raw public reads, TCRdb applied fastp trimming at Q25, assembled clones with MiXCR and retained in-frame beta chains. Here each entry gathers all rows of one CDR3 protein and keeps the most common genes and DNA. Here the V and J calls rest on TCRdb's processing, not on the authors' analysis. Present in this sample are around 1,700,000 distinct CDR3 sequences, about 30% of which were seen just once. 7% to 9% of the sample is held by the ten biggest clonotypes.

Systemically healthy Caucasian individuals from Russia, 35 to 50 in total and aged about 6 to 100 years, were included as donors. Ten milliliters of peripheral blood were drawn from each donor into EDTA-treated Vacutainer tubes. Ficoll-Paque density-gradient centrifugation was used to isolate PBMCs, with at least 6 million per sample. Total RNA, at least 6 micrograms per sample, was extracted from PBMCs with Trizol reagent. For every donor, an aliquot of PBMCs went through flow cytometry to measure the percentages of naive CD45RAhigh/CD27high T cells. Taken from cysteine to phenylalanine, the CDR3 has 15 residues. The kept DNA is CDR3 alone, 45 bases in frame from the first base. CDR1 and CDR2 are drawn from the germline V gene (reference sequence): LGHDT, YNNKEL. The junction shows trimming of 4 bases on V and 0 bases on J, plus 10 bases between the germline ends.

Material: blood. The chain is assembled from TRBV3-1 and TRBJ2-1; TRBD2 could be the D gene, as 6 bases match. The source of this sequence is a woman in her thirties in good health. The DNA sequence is TGTGCCAGCAGCCGACTAGGGAGCTCCTACAATGAGCAGTTCTTC. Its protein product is CASSRLGSSYNEQFF.